This is a list of T cell receptor beta chains from one sample in a study of blood T cell repertoires in COVID-19. Profiling relied on immunoSEQ multiplex PCR, and the TCRdb table lists in-frame clones only, not all of them. Among about 270,000 clones listed, 75% to 90% were seen once. The specimen sequenced was peripheral blood. Receptors originate from a woman aged 70-85 years with acute or convalescent COVID-19. CDR3s leave out the opening cysteine and the closing phenylalanine or tryptophan.

V: TRBV7-8
J: TRBJ2-7
CDR3: ASSPLTGGIGEQY

V: TRBV5-1
J: TRBJ1-5
CDR3: ASSLSGGSGEPQH

V: TRBV19
J: TRBJ2-1
CDR3: ASSGSYNEQF

V: TRBV7-6
J: TRBJ1-6
CDR3: ASSLQSRGSYNSPLH

V: TRBV5-4
J: TRBJ1-1
CDR3: ASSFDRGTEAF

V: TRBV5-1
J: TRBJ1-3
CDR3: ASSLGTAGLGNTIY

V: TRBV3-1/TRBV3-2
J: TRBJ1-6
CDR3: ASSHRQGDSPLH

V: TRBV5-1
J: TRBJ2-3
CDR3: ASSLTVTDTQY

V: TRBV28
J: TRBJ2-7
CDR3: ATLAGGSPHPYEQY

V: TRBV5-1
J: TRBJ2-7
CDR3: ASSPTSGGYEQY

V: TRBV5-1
J: TRBJ2-3
CDR3: ASSLDGQGNTDTQY

V: TRBV12-5
J: TRBJ1-3
CDR3: ASGLVRGSGNTIY

V: TRBV11-2
J: TRBJ2-2
CDR3: ASSPGTGTNTGELF

V: TRBV19
J: TRBJ2-2
CDR3: ASNPAQGGSSTGELF

V: TRBV3-1/TRBV3-2
J: TRBJ1-3
CDR3: ASSQASQASGNTIY

V: TRBV6-4
J: TRBJ2-1
CDR3: APLGRKFHEQF

V: TRBV7-8
J: TRBJ1-5
CDR3: ASSFSGEGQPQH

V: TRBV5-4
J: TRBJ1-1
CDR3: ASSLIGTRDTEAF

V: TRBV29-1
J: TRBJ1-1
CDR3: SVGGVRALNTEAF

V: TRBV9
J: TRBJ1-3
CDR3: ASSVGQGGNTIY

V: TRBV7-8
J: TRBJ2-7
CDR3: ASSRKASGETYEQY

V: TRBV27
J: TRBJ2-2
CDR3: ASRFPGTGRTGELF

V: TRBV19
J: TRBJ1-5
CDR3: ASSRDTHQPQH

V: TRBV19
J: TRBJ1-5
CDR3: ASSRHGGAVNQPQH

V: TRBV11-2
J: TRBJ1-1
CDR3: ASSPQWRGNTEAF

V: TRBV9
J: TRBJ1-2
CDR3: ASSGTGANYGYT

V: TRBV25-1
J: TRBJ2-1
CDR3: ASSPSGGNYNEQF

V: TRBV23-1
J: TRBJ2-5
CDR3: ASSPRTEETQY

V: TRBV6-5
J: TRBJ2-2
CDR3: ASRRLDRGTGELF

V: TRBV19
J: TRBJ2-1
CDR3: ASSIASGDRNNEQF

V: TRBV19
J: TRBJ2-4
CDR3: ASSIELAKNIQY

V: TRBV7-9
J: TRBJ1-1
CDR3: ASSLTVAGVLNTEAF

V: TRBV11-1
J: TRBJ1-1
CDR3: ASRRTNTEAF

V: TRBV2
J: TRBJ1-5
CDR3: ASRGGRSNQPQH

V: TRBV6-1
J: TRBJ2-1
CDR3: ASSESVGTEQF

V: TRBV5-1
J: TRBJ2-3
CDR3: ASSLDGQGWDTQY

V: TRBV3-1/TRBV3-2
J: TRBJ2-5
CDR3: ASSLGQGGNQETQY

V: TRBV7-8
J: TRBJ1-5
CDR3: ASSLAREAGALAQPQH

V: TRBV18
J: TRBJ2-1
CDR3: ASSPGQGAYNEQF

V: TRBV5-1
J: TRBJ2-7
CDR3: ASRGGDYEQY

V: TRBV7-8
J: TRBJ1-5
CDR3: ASSARTGINQPQH

V: TRBV5-5
J: TRBJ1-2
CDR3: ASSLAWGQGTDGYT

V: TRBV7-8
J: TRBJ2-7
CDR3: ASSLALRGGYYEQY

V: TRBV6-5
J: TRBJ2-7
CDR3: ASTQGARSYEQY

V: TRBV18
J: TRBJ1-1
CDR3: ASSPPRRIGDTEAF

V: TRBV19
J: TRBJ1-5
CDR3: ASSNPTGFSNQPQH

V: TRBV14
J: TRBJ2-1
CDR3: ASSQGTGWDNEQF